The 25 T cell receptor beta chains listed next were all sequenced from one sample in a study of blood T cell repertoires in COVID-19. Measured with immunoSEQ multiplex PCR; TCRdb has only the in-frame clones, and not every one. The sample includes some 190,000 clones, 80% to 85% of them seen just once. Sequencing was carried out using peripheral blood. The receptors here all came from a human donor in a cohort sampled during active COVID-19.

The chain carries TRBV27 and TRBJ1-2; maybe TRBD1 (6 bases). The CDR3 is 17 residues long. The germline V gene encodes CDR1 MNHEY and CDR2 SMNVEV (reference sequence). V was cut by 0 bases and J by 0 bases, with 14 bases left in between. CDR3 region: CASSLSGTNPANYGYTF. The CDR3 DNA follows: TGTGCCAGCAGTTTATCCGGGACAAACCCAGCTAACTATGGCTACACCTTC.

The gene calls are TRBV18 and TRBJ2-5; D unresolved. This CDR3 region has 13 residues. Germline V gives CDR1 KGHSH, CDR2 LQKENI. Trimming took off 3 bases at V and 3 bases at J, with 8 bases between the two ends. As DNA, the CDR3 is TGTGCCAGCTCACCGTACCGCGAAGAGACCCAGTACTTC. Its protein is CASSPYREETQYF. The complete variable domain, with remaining parts taken from reference TRBV18 and TRBJ2-5, reads NAGVMQNPRHLVRRRGQEARLRCSPMKGHSHVYWYRQLPEEGLKFMVYLQKENIIDESGMPKERFSAEFPKEGPSILRIQQVVRGDSAAYFCASSPYREETQYFGPGTRLLVL.

This clone was counted only a few times. The chain combines TRBV6-6 with TRBJ2-5; 7 positions match TRBD1. The CDR3 contains 17 residues. The germline V gene has CDR1 MNHNY and CDR2 SVGAGI (reference sequence). J lost 9 bases, V lost 5 bases, and 21 bases had no gene match. CDR3 amino acids: CASSPSGTAKRSPPQYF. The CDR3 DNA sequence: TGTGCCAGCAGTCCATCCGGGACAGCGAAACGCTCACCGCCCCAGTACTTC.

The J gene is TRBJ2-2, the V gene TRBV5-4; D possibly corresponds to TRBD2 (6 bases). CDR1 is SGHNT and CDR2 is YYREEE in the germline V gene (reference sequence). CDR3 length: 14 amino acids. V lost 1 base to trimming and J lost 6 bases, with 10 bases between them. CDR3 protein: CASSLFGSAGELFF. CDR3 in DNA: TGTGCCAGCAGCTTGTTCGGGAGCGCCGGGGAGCTGTTTTTT.

The chain carries TRBV30 and TRBJ2-1; 9 nucleotides line up with TRBD1. The CDR3 is 13 amino acids. CDR1 and CDR2 (germline): GTSNPN, SVGIG (reference sequence). J lost 6 bases, V lost 6 bases, and 6 bases had no gene match. The CDR3 region is CACWTGVGNEQFF. In nucleotides, the CDR3 is TGTGCCTGCTGGACAGGGGTAGGCAATGAGCAGTTCTTC.

This chain links TRBV5-1 with TRBJ2-5; 7 bases are a match to TRBD2. Trimming took 4 bases from V and 5 from J; bases not matched to a gene: 17. Germline CDR1 is SGHRS and CDR2 is YFSETQ. The CDR3 consists of 17 residues. CDR3 in amino acids: CASSPDFTSDLRETQYF. The CDR3 DNA follows: TGCGCCAGCAGCCCCGATTTCACTAGCGACCTTCGGGAGACCCAGTACTTC.

This chain uses TRBV28 with TRBJ1-2; 7 positions agree with TRBD1. Germline CDR1 is MDHEN and CDR2 is SYDVKM. V trimming: 5 bases; J trimming: 1 base; junction bases outside the gene matches: 7. The CDR3 spans 15 residues. The CDR3 DNA follows: TGTGCCAGCAGTCTCCCGGACAGGAATAACTATGGCTACACCTTC. Its translation: CASSLPDRNNYGYTF.

Points on this clone: An end of the junction does not agree with germline; a read error may underlie this. CDR3 nucleotide sequence: TGTGCCAGCAGTGGGGGACTAGCGGGTTTTCCTCTCTTC. Amino acid sequence: CASSGGLAGFPLF. The J gene is TRBJ2-7, the V gene TRBV2; 12 nucleotides line up with TRBD2. The CDR3 has 13 amino acids. Germline loops: CDR1 SNHLY, CDR2 FYNNEI.

The chain carries TRBV5-8 and TRBJ2-3; D is undetermined. Between the trimmed V and J ends, which lost 0 bases and 2 bases, there was a span of 10 bases. Looked up from germline, CDR1 is SGHTS and CDR2 is YDEGEE. This CDR3 comprises 15 residues. For the CDR3, the DNA is TGTGCCAGCAGCTTGGGCCTCCTAAACACAGATACGCAGTATTTT. It encodes CASSLGLLNTDTQYF.

The J gene is TRBJ1-1, the V gene TRBV3-1 (or the pseudogene TRBV3-2); TRBD1 might be the D (5 bases). Per the germline V gene, CDR1 is LGHDT and CDR2 is YNNKEL (reference sequence). Between the trimmed V and J ends, which lost 4 bases and 2 bases, there was a span of 14 bases. CDR3 length equals 15 residues. The CDR3 region is CASSRLRQGNTEAFF. The DNA for the CDR3 is TGTGCCAGCAGCCGCCTGAGGCAGGGAAACACTGAAGCTTTCTTT.

This chain links TRBV27 with TRBJ1-1; D gene uncertain. Per the germline V gene, CDR1 is MNHEY and CDR2 is SMNVEV (reference sequence). V was clipped by 3 bases and J by 5 bases, with 10 bases between them. The CDR3 has 13 residues. CDR3 sequence: CASSFQRRTEAFF. The CDR3 coding sequence is TGTGCCAGCAGTTTCCAGAGGAGGACTGAAGCTTTCTTT.

In nucleotides, the CDR3 is TGTGCCAGTAGCAGGACAGAAAACTATGGCTACACCTTC. This gives the protein CASSRTENYGYTF. The genes are TRBV19 and TRBJ1-2; D may be TRBD1 (6 bases). This CDR3 has 13 amino acids. Germline assignment: CDR1 LNHDA and CDR2 SQIVND (reference sequence). Deletions cut 6 bases from V and 2 bases from J, with 10 bases between.

V and J are TRBV29-1 and TRBJ1-3, with D perhaps TRBD1 (6 bases). This CDR3 is built from 14 residues. Trimming removed 3 bases from V and 1 base from J, with 10 bases in between. The germline gives CDR1 SQVTM, CDR2 ANQGSEA. The CDR3 coding sequence is TGCAGCGTTGATCGGGGACAATCTGGAAACACCATATATTTT. Protein sequence: CSVDRGQSGNTIYF.

V is TRBV7-9 and J is TRBJ2-1, with D perhaps TRBD1 (6 bases). The CDR3 length is 13 residues. Germline loops: CDR1 SEHNR, CDR2 FQNEAQ (reference sequence). V gave up 5 bases and J gave up 7 bases, with 12 bases separating them. Here the CDR3 reads CASSQPRGNEQFF. DNA for the CDR3: TGTGCCAGCAGCCAGCCCAGGGGAAATGAGCAGTTCTTC.

The rearrangement links TRBV10-3 to TRBJ1-5, with D unresolved. This CDR3 has 12 residues. Per the germline V gene, CDR1 is ENHRY and CDR2 is SYGVKD. Trimming took off 3 bases at V and 9 bases at J, with 9 bases between the two ends. The CDR3, as DNA: TGTGCCATCAGTGACCGGGGAGCGCCCCAGCATTTT. Its protein product is CAISDRGAPQHF.

This clone showed up just once. The chain employs TRBV2 and TRBJ2-3; possibly TRBD2 for D (6 bases). V was clipped by 7 bases and J by 2 bases, with 16 bases between them. The CDR3 is 15 residues long. Germline-derived CDR1 and CDR2 are SNHLY and FYNNEI. For the CDR3, the DNA is TGTGCCAGCATCCGGTTTTCGGGACTCACAGATACGCAGTATTTT. Amino acids: CASIRFSGLTDTQYF.

The V and J genes are TRBV11-1 and TRBJ2-2; 7 positions agree with TRBD1. CDR3 length equals 14 residues. Per germline, CDR1 SGHAT and CDR2 FQDESV (reference sequence). Unmatched junction bases numbered 3, after V lost 3 bases and J lost 5 bases. CDR3 sequence: CASSLTGTTGELFF. The CDR3 coding sequence is TGTGCCAGCAGCTTGACAGGGACGACCGGGGAGCTGTTTTTT.

V usage is TRBV21-1 and J usage is TRBJ2-7; the table's TRBD2 call for D was not verified on the DNA. TRBV21-1 is shown as a pseudogene. The CDR3 loop spans 15 amino acids. The CDR3 here is CASSKPVAQFHEQYV. CDR3 nucleotide sequence: TGTGCCAGCAGCAAACCGGTTGCCCAATTCCACGAGCAGTACGTC.

The chain recombines TRBV3-1 (or the pseudogene TRBV3-2) with TRBJ1-1, with 7 bases lining up with TRBD1. This CDR3 has 13 residues. Germline assignment: CDR1 LGHDT and CDR2 YNNKEL (reference sequence). J was trimmed by 7 bases and V by 4 bases; bases with no gene match: 6. This CDR3 is CASSRRQGIEAFF. As DNA, the CDR3 is TGTGCCAGCAGCCGCCGACAGGGAATTGAAGCTTTCTTT.

J is TRBJ2-5 and V is TRBV14; TRBD1 is a possible D gene (6 bases). Germline assignment: CDR1 SGHDN and CDR2 FVKESK. Trimming removed 5 bases from V and 4 bases from J, with 14 bases in between. The CDR3 loop spans 14 amino acids. The CDR3 sequence: CASSGQSVGETQYF. The CDR3 nucleotides read TGTGCCAGCAGCGGACAGTCGGTGGGAGAGACCCAGTACTTC.

The chain combines TRBV6-5 with TRBJ2-5, with D unresolved. This CDR3 has 14 residues. Per germline, CDR1 MNHEY and CDR2 SVGAGI. The V end lost 8 bases, the J end lost 0 bases, and 13 bases lay between the germline ends. The CDR3 DNA reads as TGTGCCAGCGGAGATACACTGTACCAAGAGACCCAGTACTTC. As protein: CASGDTLYQETQYF.

The CDR3 DNA sequence: TGTGCCAGCACCTTTACTGAACGGTCAGGGGACCAAGAGACCCAGTACTTC. Translating it yields CASTFTERSGDQETQYF. The J gene is TRBJ2-5, the V gene TRBV6-4; tentative D call: TRBD1 (6 bases). V was trimmed by 7 bases and J by 0 bases, leaving 21 bases between them. CDR3 length equals 17 residues. Germline V gene lookup returns CDR1 MRHNA and CDR2 SNTAGT.

The rearrangement uses TRBV19 and TRBJ1-5, with TRBD1 identical over 8 bases. This CDR3 has 16 amino acids. The V segment lost 5 bases and the J segment 1 base; nucleotides outside the gene matches: 7. Germline V gene sequence: CDR1 LNHDA, CDR2 SQIVND (reference sequence). Here the CDR3 reads CASSPTGGQSNQPQHF. The CDR3 region has the DNA TGTGCCAGTAGTCCAACAGGGGGGCAGAGCAATCAGCCCCAGCATTTT.

This chain connects TRBV19 to TRBJ1-5; 11 bases match TRBD1. Germline V lookup: CDR1 LNHDA, CDR2 SQIVND (reference sequence). V dropped 9 bases and J dropped 4; count of bases not matched to a gene: 11. CDR3 length: 16 amino acids. CDR3 sequence: CASRAGGQGDNQPQHF. The CDR3 nucleotides are TGTGCCAGCCGGGCTGGGGGACAGGGGGATAATCAGCCCCAGCATTTT.

This clone was seen just once. The genes are TRBV19 and TRBJ1-2; 8 positions match TRBD1. Germline-derived CDR1 and CDR2 are LNHDA and SQIVND (reference sequence). The CDR3 has 15 amino acids. Trimming at V came to 1 base and at J to 5 bases, leaving 6 bases not matched to a gene. The chain's CDR3 is CASSIAPDRGYGYTF. CDR3 nucleotide sequence: TGTGCCAGTAGTATAGCCCCAGACAGGGGATATGGCTACACCTTC. Using reference TRBV19 and TRBJ1-2 for the parts outside the CDR3, the full variable domain is DGGITQSPKYLFRKEGQNVTLSCEQNLNHDAMYWYRQDPGQGLRLIYYSQIVNDFQKGDIAEGYSVSREKKESFPLTVTSAQKNPTAFYLCASSIAPDRGYGYTFGSGTRLTVV.